The 6 T cell receptor beta chains below come from one sample, sequenced in a study of blood T cell repertoires in COVID-19. Sequenced by immunoSEQ multiplex PCR; TCRdb stores in-frame clones only, minus some. The table shows 80,000 to 130,000 clones, with around nine tenths occurring only once. The sequenced sample was peripheral blood. These TCRs come from a man in his 70s with acute or convalescent COVID-19.

The V and J genes are TRBV10-1 and TRBJ1-2; D unresolved. The CDR3 covers 14 residues. Germline V gene sequence: CDR1 WNHNN, CDR2 SYGVQD (reference sequence). Trimming shortened V by 3 bases and J by 6 bases, and 14 bases separated the two germline ends. The DNA of the CDR3 is TGCGCCAGCAGTGAAACAGCGGTAGGACATGGCTACACCTTC. Its translation is CASSETAVGHGYTF.

The CDR3 DNA is TGTGCCAGCGGGACCGGGACTAGTCGGTTCTACGGGGAGCTGTTTTTT. Translated: CASGTGTSRFYGELFF. The chain combines TRBV11-1 with TRBJ2-2; the match to TRBD2 covers 8 bases. The CDR3 is made up of 16 amino acids. Looked up from germline, CDR1 is SGHAT and CDR2 is FQDESV (reference sequence). V lost 8 bases to trimming and J lost 7 bases; unmatched junction nucleotides: 15.

The genes are TRBV24-1 and TRBJ2-3, with D maybe TRBD1 (6 bases). The CDR3 spans 15 residues. Deletions cut 5 bases from V and 5 bases from J, with 16 bases between. Germline V gene sequence: CDR1 KGHDR, CDR2 SFDVKD. The CDR3 here is CATSGPGTFRDTQYF. The CDR3 bases are TGTGCCACCAGTGGCCCCGGGACATTCCGAGATACGCAGTATTTT.

This clone was detected a few times. The V and J genes are TRBV7-6 and TRBJ1-2; possibly TRBD1 for D (5 bases). The V gene lost 5 bases and the J gene lost 2 bases, with 12 bases spanning the gap. The CDR3 extends over 14 amino acids. Germline V gene data show CDR1 as SGHVS and CDR2 as FNYEAQ. For the CDR3, the DNA is TGTGCCAGCAGCCCGACAGTTAACAACTATGGCTACACCTTC. Encoded protein: CASSPTVNNYGYTF. Full variable domain (missing parts from reference TRBV7-6 and TRBJ1-2): GAGVSQSPRYKVTKRGQDVALRCDPISGHVSLYWYRQALGQGPEFLTYFNYEAQQDKSGLPNDRFSAERPEGSISTLTIQRTEQRDSAMYRCASSPTVNNYGYTFGSGTRLTVV.

V is TRBV7-9 and J is TRBJ2-6; D might be TRBD2 (6 bases). Trimming shortened V by 1 base and J by 2 bases, and 15 bases separated the two germline ends. From germline, CDR1 is SEHNR and CDR2 FQNEAQ (reference sequence). This CDR3 has 18 amino acids. This chain's CDR3 is CASSLDFRDFTGANVLTF. As DNA, the CDR3 is TGTGCCAGCAGCTTAGATTTCAGGGACTTTACTGGGGCCAACGTCCTGACTTTC. Looking up the rest from reference TRBV7-9 and TRBJ2-6 gives the full variable domain: DTGVSQNPRHKITKRGQNVTFRCDPISEHNRLYWYRQTLGQGPEFLTYFQNEAQLEKSRLLSDRFSAERPKGSFSTLEIQRTEQGDSAMYLCASSLDFRDFTGANVLTFGAGSRLTVL.

This clone was detected only once. The CDR3 DNA follows: TGTGCCAGCAGAGCTTCCGGGAGGTATTCACCCCTCCACTTT. Protein product: CASRASGRYSPLHF. The chain employs TRBV2 and TRBJ1-6; D gene ambiguous. V lost 6 bases to trimming and J lost 8 bases, with 14 bases between them. Germline V gene lookup returns CDR1 SNHLY and CDR2 FYNNEI. The CDR3 covers 14 residues.